This section outlines one T cell receptor beta chain sequence together with its context. Its antigen remains unidentified. This specimen comes from a study of T cell responses to AZD1222 COVID-19 vaccine. General study results and limits: Regions left unmutated in variants are reportedly the target of nearly half of spike-specific TCRs.

CDR1 SGHNT and CDR2 YENEEA come from the germline V gene. Losses at the gene ends were 5 bases for V and 0 bases for J; bases not matched to a gene: 6. This CDR3 region has 16 residues. Only in-frame clones appear in the TCRdb table, and some are missing; sequencing was by immunoSEQ multiplex PCR. Of around 250,000 clones in the sample, approximately 95% were seen once. The V call is TRBV11-3, the J call TRBJ2-2; 7 nucleotides match TRBD1. This receptor was taken from an adult in good health. Specimen: peripheral blood, collected on day 0 of AZD1222 vaccination. The CDR3 loop is CASSPMTGPNTGELFF. Written as DNA, the CDR3 is TGTGCCAGCAGCCCGATGACAGGGCCGAACACCGGGGAGCTGTTTTTT.